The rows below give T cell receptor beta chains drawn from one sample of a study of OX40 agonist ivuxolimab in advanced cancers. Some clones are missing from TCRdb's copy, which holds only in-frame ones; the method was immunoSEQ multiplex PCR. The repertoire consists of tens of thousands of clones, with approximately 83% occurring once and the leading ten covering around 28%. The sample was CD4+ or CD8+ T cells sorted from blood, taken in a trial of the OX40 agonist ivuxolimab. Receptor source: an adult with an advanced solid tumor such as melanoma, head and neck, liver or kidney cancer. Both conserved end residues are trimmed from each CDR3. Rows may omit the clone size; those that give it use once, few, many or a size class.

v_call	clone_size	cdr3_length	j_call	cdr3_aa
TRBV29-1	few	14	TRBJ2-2	SVAGLAGGGSGELF
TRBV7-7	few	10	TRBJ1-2	ASSPNDYGYT
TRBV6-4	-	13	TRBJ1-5	ASSEYRGDNQPQH
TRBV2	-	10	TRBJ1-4	ASRGTDEKLF
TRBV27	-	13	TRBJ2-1	ASREDRDQINEQF
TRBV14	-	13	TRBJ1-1	ASSQAWTPEGLAF
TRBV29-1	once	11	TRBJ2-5	SIQPPAGETQY
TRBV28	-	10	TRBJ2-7	ASMQGPYEQY
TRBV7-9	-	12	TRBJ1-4	ASSAAIGLTILF
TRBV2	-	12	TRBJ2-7	ASRTGMSVGEQY
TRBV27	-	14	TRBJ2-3	ASSLWAGTVTDTQY
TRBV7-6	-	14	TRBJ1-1	ASSHAVEAGNTEAF
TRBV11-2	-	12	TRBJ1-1	ASSLQGGYTEAF
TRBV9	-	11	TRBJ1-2	ASSVGTDAGYT
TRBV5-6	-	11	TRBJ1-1	ASSSAANTEAF
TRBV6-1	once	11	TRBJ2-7	ASREGGDYEQY
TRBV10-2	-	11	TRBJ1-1	ASRGTMNTEAF
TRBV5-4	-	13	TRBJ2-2	ASSLGVGEAGELF
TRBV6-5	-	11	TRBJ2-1	ASSSAWGDEQF
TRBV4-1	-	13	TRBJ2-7	ASSQVAGASYEQY
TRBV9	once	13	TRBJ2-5	ASSARGLAIETQY
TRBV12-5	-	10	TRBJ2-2	ASGLTTGELF
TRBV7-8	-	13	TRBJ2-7	ASSLAQGASYEQY
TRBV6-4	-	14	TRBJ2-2	ASSDNRGLSTGELF